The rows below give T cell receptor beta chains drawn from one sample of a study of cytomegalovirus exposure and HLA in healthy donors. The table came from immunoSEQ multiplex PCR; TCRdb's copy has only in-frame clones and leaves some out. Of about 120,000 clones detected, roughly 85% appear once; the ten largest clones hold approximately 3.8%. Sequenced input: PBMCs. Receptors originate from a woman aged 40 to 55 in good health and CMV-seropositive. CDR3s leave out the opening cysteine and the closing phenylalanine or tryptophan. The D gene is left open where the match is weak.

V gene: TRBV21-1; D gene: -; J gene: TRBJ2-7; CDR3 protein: ASSLDRASANSYEQY
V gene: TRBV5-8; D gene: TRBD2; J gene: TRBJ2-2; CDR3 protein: ASRLTSGSFAGELF
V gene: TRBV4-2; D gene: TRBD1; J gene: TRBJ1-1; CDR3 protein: ASSQASGQGFGSTEAF
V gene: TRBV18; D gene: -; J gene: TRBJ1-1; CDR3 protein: ASSPGQDTEAF
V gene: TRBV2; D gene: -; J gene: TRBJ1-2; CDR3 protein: ASSLDSAGYT
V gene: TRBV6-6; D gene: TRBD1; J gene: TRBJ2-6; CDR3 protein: ASRETGAGANVLT
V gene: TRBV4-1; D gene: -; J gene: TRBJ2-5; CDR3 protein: ASSRGETQY
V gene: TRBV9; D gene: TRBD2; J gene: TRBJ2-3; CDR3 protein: ASARGSGRGADTQY
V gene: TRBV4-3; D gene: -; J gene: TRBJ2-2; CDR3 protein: ASSQGTAELAGELF
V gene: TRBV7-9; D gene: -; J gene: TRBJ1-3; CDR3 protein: ASSLVTGSGNTIY
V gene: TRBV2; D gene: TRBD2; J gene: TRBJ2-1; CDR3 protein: ASNKRESSYNEQF
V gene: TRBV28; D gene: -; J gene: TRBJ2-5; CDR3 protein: ASSLGRDGETQY
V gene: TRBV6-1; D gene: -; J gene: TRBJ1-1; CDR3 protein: ASSIQRTNTEAF
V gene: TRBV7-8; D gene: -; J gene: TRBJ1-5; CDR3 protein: ASSSQQVGGQPQH
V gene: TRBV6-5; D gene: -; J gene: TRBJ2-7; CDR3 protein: ASSYSRVSYEQY
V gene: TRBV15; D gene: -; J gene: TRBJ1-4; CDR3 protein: ATSRESAYARNEKLF